This TCR beta chain was identified in a study of regulatory T cells in long-lasting Graves disease (dated by TCRdb to the early 2020s). With respect to the entire study: Newly diagnosed Graves' disease patients had taken antithyroid drugs for less than 3 months. Persistent Graves' disease patients were compared with newly diagnosed Graves' disease patients by peripheral blood TCR sequencing and RNA sequencing. The study was registered as a clinical trial and conducted in China. TCR sequencing covered around 13 persistent and roughly 20 newly diagnosed Graves' disease patients, around 35 samples in total. General findings and caveats noted by the study authors: Peripheral blood alone was examined, since thyroid tissue, which constituted the primary lesion, could not be accessed. The authors acknowledged the small sample size as a limitation that may reduce accuracy. Persistent patients shared more public clonotypes among themselves (approximately 2,500) than newly diagnosed patients did (approximately 970). Preferential use of TRBV28, TRBJ1-2 and TRBJ2-5 was observed in persistent disease, whereas TRBV20-1 and TRBJ2-1 were favored in newly diagnosed disease. Lower TCR Shannon entropy and fewer highly expanded clones were observed in persistent Graves' disease patients than in newly diagnosed patients, which suggested clonal expansion. Only the TCR beta chain was sequenced and analyzed.

This clonotype was detected only a few times. The target of this receptor is not known. A much bigger clone sits one base away, suggesting this may be a read error. Sequences KGHSH (CDR1) and LQKENI (CDR2) are obtained from the germline V gene. From its cysteine to its phenylalanine, the CDR3 spans 14 amino acids. Left in the record is the CDR3 DNA by itself, 42 bases read in frame from the first base. Library construction relied on multiplex PCR. Sequencing instrument: Illumina HiSeq 4000. To build TCR beta libraries, CDR3 regions were amplified by Arm-PCR using iRepertoire HTBI primers. Gel purification was performed on PCR products prior to sequencing. As for how the authors treated the data: Across samples, roughly 60 TRBV and around 15 TRBJ segments were identified and used for gene usage analysis of CDR3 amino acid clonotypes. Filtered high-quality paired reads were merged into contigs using COPE and FqMerger. BLAST was used to align contigs to IMGT TRBV, TRBD and TRBJ reference genes, and CDR3 was defined according to IMGT. Any clonotype with a frequency above 0.1% was counted as a highly expanded clone. Shannon entropy was used to measure repertoire diversity, and the Gini coefficient was used to measure V-J evenness. Clonotypes shared by more than one individual were considered public. In TCRdb, the public reads were trimmed at Q25 with fastp and aligned with MiXCR, with productive beta chains retained. CDR3 protein sequences are deduplicated, and each keeps its most common genes and DNA. These V and J calls derive from TCRdb rather than the authors' analysis. For this sample the table gives about 540,000 distinct CDR3 sequences, of which roughly 13% were detected only once. Jointly, the top ten make up 10% of the sample.

What this sample's time point label stands for: newly diagnosed GD, antithyroid drugs for less than 3 months. For both TCR sequencing and RNA sequencing, RNA was extracted from PBMCs using TRIzol. The diagnosis of Graves' disease was made according to American Thyroid Association guidelines. The patients came from an endocrinology department in Xi'an, China. Each patient gave about 8.1 milliliters of peripheral blood, collected in an EDTA anticoagulant tube. PBMCs were isolated by Ficoll Paque Plus density gradient separation without further T cell sorting. An Agilent 2100 Bioanalyzer and agarose gel were used to check RNA quality, while a NanoDrop 2000 measured RNA concentration. The sample was also linked to a second study, of T cells in Graves' hyperthyroidism and ophthalmopathy. As that second paper reports: A patient counted as having stable Graves' hyperthyroidism if no progression to ophthalmopathy occurred over 18 months of follow-up. Hyperthyroidism patients were aged 18 to 65 years and newly diagnosed, with disease duration of less than 2 months. Patients with uncontrolled infections, other autoimmune diseases, pregnancy or lactation were excluded. Diagnoses were based on clinical symptoms, serum thyroxine and TRAb, thyroid ultrasound and orbital computed tomography. The first round of RT-PCR for the TCR CDR3 was performed with the HTBI primer set and the Qiagen OneStep RT-PCR kit. Most expanded thyroid clonotypes (frequency above 0.001) were also found in blood, which suggests that blood repertoires may mirror thyroid immune responses. Ophthalmopathy was separated from stable hyperthyroidism by a 13 V-J signature model, with over 85% sensitivity and about 81% specificity obtained in cross-validation and 80%/75% obtained in testing. In validation, progression to ophthalmopathy was predicted by the model with roughly 71% sensitivity and 72% to 85% specificity, a median of about 6.4 months before onset. TCR V-J signatures able to tell the groups apart were searched for in a discovery cohort of around 95 patients, of whom 43 had Graves' ophthalmopathy and 57 had stable Graves' hyperthyroidism. Prospective prediction of ophthalmopathy was tested in an independent validation cohort of 18 to 20 hyperthyroidism patients and some 17 patients who later progressed to ophthalmopathy. The 85 to 100 discovery patients were randomly split 7:3 into training and test sets. Thyroid tissue and blood T-cell repertoires from six Graves' hyperthyroidism patients were also compared in the study. After sampling, hyperthyroidism patients received methimazole starting at 30 mg daily, and ophthalmopathy patients received high-dose intravenous methylprednisolone. Libraries were constructed in a second round of multiplex PCR, after which size selection and purification were performed. Libraries were sequenced paired-end with 100 bp reads on an Illumina HiSeq2000. SOAPnuke was used to process the raw data, with reads discarded if the reads contained adapters or uncalled bases, had a mean Phred below 15, or lacked an exact constant-primer or identifier match. High-quality paired reads were merged using COPE v1.2.5, and each unique nucleotide sequence was defined as a clonotype. MiTCR v1.1 was used to align the clonotypes against IMGT TRBV, TRBD and TRBJ reference segments. Only V-J combinations with frequency above 0.0001, covering 99.2% of repertoires, were analysed. The TCS score was defined as the ratio of F50 (clonal expansion) to E x V (chaos), calculated using BLOSUM62-based TCRdist between CDR3 peptides within each V-J. Welch's t-statistics and random forest reduced 450 to 600 V-J features to about 12, which were used in a naive Bayes classifier (R e1071). Sample size was not statistically predetermined, and investigators were not blinded to group allocation. TCR Vbeta CDR3 sequencing of some 140 peripheral blood samples (under 45 ophthalmopathy, about 80 hyperthyroidism and around 17 progressor patients) is reported in the paper.

The sample was peripheral blood mononuclear cells (PBMCs), taken at new diagnosis, from a patient treated with antithyroid drugs. The receptor comes from a man aged 30-40 years with Graves disease. Donor details come from another sample of the same person, matched by shared clones. The V and J segments used are TRBV18 and TRBJ2-7; the D gene identity is not certain. The CDR3: CASPPSQPPYEQYF. The sequenced DNA is TGTGCCAGCCCACCAAGCCAGCCCCCCTACGAGCAGTACTTC.